This TCR beta chain was found in a study of blood T cells in healthy people across ages. Overall study results and limits: A roughly linear age-dependent decrease characterized TCR beta diversity per million T cells. Unsorted PBMCs prevented conclusive naive versus antigen-experienced comparison. A strong correlation was seen between TCR beta diversity and naive T cell percentage.

V was clipped by 0 bases and J by 13 bases, with 21 bases between them. The CDR3 spans 15 residues. The germline V gene has CDR1 LGHNA and CDR2 YSLEER. Comments on this clonotype: Its antigen is unidentified. A much larger clone differs by one base, so this may be a read error.

Alongside a J-beta primer mix, a sample-barcoded 5' primer served in a second PCR lasting about 7 to 12 cycles. A template-switch adaptor containing 12 random nucleotides labeled each cDNA molecule. MiXCR, applied by TCRdb to the 5' RACE reads, yields one record per CDR3 protein. The data show hundreds of thousands of distinct CDR3 sequences, with about 34% seen just once and 15% to 19% held by the top ten. This chain joins TRBV4-3 and TRBJ2-5; D possibly corresponds to TRBD1 (6 bases). Material for sequencing was blood. The sequence was collected from a woman at least 80 years old in good health. CDR3 coding DNA: TGCGCCAGCAGCCAAGATCCCCAGGGGCAACACGAGCGGTACTTC. It codes for CASSQDPQGQHERYF.